This entry features one T cell receptor beta chain sequence. Antigen unknown. The record originates from a study of Graves' ophthalmopathy and Graves' hyperthyroidism. The study's findings and limits: Detection in blood was also observed for most expanded thyroid clonotypes above 0.001 frequency.

The authors amplified TCR beta CDR3 regions from RNA transcripts. HTBI primers primed a first-round RT-PCR, and a second-round multiplex PCR followed. One entry per CDR3 protein, called by TCRdb with MiXCR from the multiplex PCR reads. This sample has 340,000 or so distinct CDR3 sequences; 15% to 20% occur once, and the top ten carry roughly an eighth. With 8 bases removed from V and 3 bases from J, the gap between germline ends came to 11 bases. This CDR3 has 12 residues. In donors with ophthalmopathy, activity was moderate-to-severe, with CAS ≥3, NOSPECS ≥4 and duration under 3 months. This receptor was taken from an adult man with Graves' ophthalmopathy. The sample taken for sequencing was peripheral blood. The V call is TRBV12-3 or TRBV12-4, the J call TRBJ2-7; D is possibly TRBD2 (7 bases). CDR3 protein: CASGGGRYEQYF. Here the CDR3 DNA reads TGTGCCAGCGGGGGGGGGCGCTACGAGCAGTACTTC.